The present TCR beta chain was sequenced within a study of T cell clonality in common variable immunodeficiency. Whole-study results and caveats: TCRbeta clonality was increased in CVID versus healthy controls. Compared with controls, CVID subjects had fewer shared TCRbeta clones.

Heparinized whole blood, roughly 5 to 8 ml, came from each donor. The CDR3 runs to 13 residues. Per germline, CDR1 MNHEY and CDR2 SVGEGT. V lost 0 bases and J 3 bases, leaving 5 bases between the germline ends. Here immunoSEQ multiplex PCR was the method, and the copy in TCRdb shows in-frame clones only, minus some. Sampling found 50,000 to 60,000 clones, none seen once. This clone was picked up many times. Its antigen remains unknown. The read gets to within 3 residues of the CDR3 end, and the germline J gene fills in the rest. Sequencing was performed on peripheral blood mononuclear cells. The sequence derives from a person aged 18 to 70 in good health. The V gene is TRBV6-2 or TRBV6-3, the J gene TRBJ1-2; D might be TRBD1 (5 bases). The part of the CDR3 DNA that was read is TGTGCCAGCAGTTACTCCAGGGACTATGGC. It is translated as CASSYSRDYG. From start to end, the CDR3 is CASSYSRDYGYTF.